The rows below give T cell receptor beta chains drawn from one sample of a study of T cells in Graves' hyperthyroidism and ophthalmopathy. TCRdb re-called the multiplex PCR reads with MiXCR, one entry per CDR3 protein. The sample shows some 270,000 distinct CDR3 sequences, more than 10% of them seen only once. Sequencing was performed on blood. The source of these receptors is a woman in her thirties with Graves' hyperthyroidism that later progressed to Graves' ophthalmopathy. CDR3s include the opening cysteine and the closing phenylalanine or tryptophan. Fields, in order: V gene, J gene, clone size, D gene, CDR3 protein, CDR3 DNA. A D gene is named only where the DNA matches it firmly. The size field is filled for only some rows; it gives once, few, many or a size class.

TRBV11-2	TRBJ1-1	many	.	CASSLYRNTEAFF	TGTGCCAGCAGCTTATACAGGAACACTGAAGCTTTCTTT
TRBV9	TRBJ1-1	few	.	CASSDRDGQNTEAFF	TGTGCCAGCAGCGACCGGGACGGCCAGAACACTGAAGCTTTCTTT
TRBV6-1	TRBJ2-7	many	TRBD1	CASRITGTGAYEQYF	TGTGCCAGCAGGATAACCGGGACAGGGGCCTACGAGCAGTACTTC
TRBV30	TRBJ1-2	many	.	CAWSPGDADGYTF	TGTGCCTGGAGCCCGGGGGACGCCGATGGCTACACCTTC
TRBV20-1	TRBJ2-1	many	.	CSARTVAASLYNEQFF	TGCAGTGCTAGGACGGTGGCAGCCAGTCTCTACAATGAGCAGTTCTTC
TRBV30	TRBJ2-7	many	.	CAWSDIYEQYF	TGTGCCTGGAGTGACATCTACGAGCAGTACTTC
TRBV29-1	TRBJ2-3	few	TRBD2	CSVSGGRAADTQYF	TGCAGCGTCTCCGGCGGGAGGGCCGCGGATACGCAGTATTTT
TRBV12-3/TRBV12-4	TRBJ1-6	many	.	CASSQEGRPLHF	TGTGCCAGCAGCCAAGAGGGACGTCCCCTCCACTTT
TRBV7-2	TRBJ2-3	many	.	CASSLKMSDTQYF	TGTGCCAGCAGCTTAAAGATGTCAGATACGCAGTATTTT
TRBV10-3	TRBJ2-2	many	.	CASRDSPTANTGELFF	TGTGCCAGTCGCGACAGCCCAACGGCGAACACCGGGGAGCTGTTTTTT
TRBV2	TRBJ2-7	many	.	CASEGLGLTVEQYF	TGTGCCAGCGAAGGCTTAGGACTCACAGTGGAGCAGTACTTC
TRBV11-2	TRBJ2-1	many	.	CASSLDPGPANEQFF	TGTGCCAGCAGCTTAGATCCAGGGCCCGCAAATGAGCAGTTCTTC
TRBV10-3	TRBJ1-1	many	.	CAISVGRKETEAFF	TGTGCCATCAGTGTAGGACGGAAGGAGACTGAAGCTTTCTTT
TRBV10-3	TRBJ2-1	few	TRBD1	CAISGDRGRDEQFF	TGTGCCATCAGTGGGGACAGGGGGCGCGATGAGCAGTTCTTC
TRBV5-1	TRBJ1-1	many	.	CASSILPQETFEAFF	TGCGCCAGCAGCATCCTCCCACAGGAAACTTTCGAAGCTTTCTTT
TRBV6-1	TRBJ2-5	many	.	CASTGARGLQETQYF	TGTGCCTCAACCGGGGCCAGGGGCCTCCAAGAGACCCAGTACTTC
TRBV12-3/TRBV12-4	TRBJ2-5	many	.	CASVLWRNDQETQYF	TGTGCCAGCGTTTTGTGGCGGAACGACCAAGAGACCCAGTACTTC
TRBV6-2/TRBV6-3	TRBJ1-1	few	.	CASSGGGTEASF	TGTGCCAGCAGTGGGGGCGGTACTGAAGCTTCCTTT
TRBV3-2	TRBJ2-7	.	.	CASSPSGTRGREQYF	TGTGCCAGCAGCCCTTCCGGGACTAGGGGTCGCGAGCAGTACTTC
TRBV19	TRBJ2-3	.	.	CASSGFEGRGDTQYF	TGTGCCAGTAGTGGGTTTGAGGGACGGGGGGATACGCAGTATTTT
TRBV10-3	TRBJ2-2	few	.	CAISEIPPGDHEANTGELFF	TGTGCCATCAGTGAGATCCCCCCAGGAGACCACGAAGCGAACACCGGGGAGCTGTTTTTT
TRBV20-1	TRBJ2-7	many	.	CSGRGGAYEQYF	TGCAGTGGGCGGGGTGGGGCCTACGAGCAGTACTTC